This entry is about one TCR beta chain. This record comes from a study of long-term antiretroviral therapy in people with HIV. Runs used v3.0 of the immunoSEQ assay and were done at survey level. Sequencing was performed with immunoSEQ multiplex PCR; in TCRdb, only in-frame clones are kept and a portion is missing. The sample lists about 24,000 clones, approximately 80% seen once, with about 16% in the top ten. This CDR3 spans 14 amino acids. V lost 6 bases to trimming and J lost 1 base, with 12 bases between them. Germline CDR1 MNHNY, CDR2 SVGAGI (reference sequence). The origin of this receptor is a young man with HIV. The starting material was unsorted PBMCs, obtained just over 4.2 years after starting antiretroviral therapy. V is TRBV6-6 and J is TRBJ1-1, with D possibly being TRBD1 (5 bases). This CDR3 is CASSRNQGNTEAFF. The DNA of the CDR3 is TGTGCCAGCAGCCGAAACCAGGGGAACACTGAAGCTTTCTTT.